Listed here is a single T cell receptor beta chain. Antigen specificity is unknown. V lost 0 bases to trimming and J lost 3 bases, with 7 bases between them. The CDR3 sequence is 14 residues long. The germline gives CDR1 SGHNT, CDR2 YYREEE (reference sequence). TCRdb keeps only in-frame clones here, not all; method: immunoSEQ multiplex PCR. The table records over 30,000 clones, roughly 78% of them present only once. This entry belongs to a study of T cells in localized non-small cell lung cancer. Findings and limits, study-wide: Longer overall survival was linked to higher blood T cell density. As only one tumor region underwent sequencing, heterogeneity remains possible. Appearance in adjacent lung was seen for a median about 60 of the top 100 tumor clones. Tumor trailed uninvolved adjacent lung in T cell clonality, which peaked there.

This sequence originates from an older male donor with stage II squamous cell lung carcinoma. This sample comprised peripheral blood, obtained before any cancer treatment. The chain couples TRBV5-4 to TRBJ1-5; D unclear. The CDR3 DNA sequence: TGTGCCAGCAGCTTGGCGGGAGCCAATCAGCCCCAGCATTTT. This gives the protein CASSLAGANQPQHF.